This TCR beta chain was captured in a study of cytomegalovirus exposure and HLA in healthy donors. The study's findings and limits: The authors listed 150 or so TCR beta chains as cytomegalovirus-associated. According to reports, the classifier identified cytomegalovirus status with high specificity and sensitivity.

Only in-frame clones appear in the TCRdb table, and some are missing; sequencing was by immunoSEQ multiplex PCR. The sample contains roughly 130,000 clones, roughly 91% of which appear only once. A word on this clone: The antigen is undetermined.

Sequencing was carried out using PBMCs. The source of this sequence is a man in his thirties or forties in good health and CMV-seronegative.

As DNA, the CDR3 is TGTGCCAGCAGAGGGGAGGCTAACTATGGCTACACCTTC. As protein: CASRGEANYGYTF. This chain uses TRBV6-1 with TRBJ1-2; the D gene is possibly TRBD1 (5 bases). Germline loops: CDR1 MNHNS, CDR2 SASEGT. The ends were cut back, 6 bases at V and 0 bases at J, with 8 bases in the middle. This CDR3 has 13 residues.